This T cell receptor (beta chain) was recovered during a study of cytomegalovirus exposure and HLA in healthy donors. Study information: From HLA-typed donors, an early data release held around 80 million unique TCRs.

CDR3 length: 12 amino acids. The V gene's germline CDR1 is SNHLY and CDR2 FYNNEI. Study outcomes and limitations: The listing of roughly 160 TCR beta chains classed them as cytomegalovirus-associated.

The PCR was carried out with 60 Vbeta primers and 13 Jbeta primers. The method was immunoSEQ multiplex PCR; TCRdb's version includes in-frame clones alone and lacks a portion of them. The data hold some 67,000 clones, with roughly 78% observed a single time. Only a few counts were recorded for this clone. Its antigen is unidentified. The sample consisted of PBMCs. The chain is built from TRBV2 and TRBJ2-5, with 8 bases fitting TRBD1. The end of the DNA fits TRBJ2-7 better, so the J call may be wrong. The receptor comes from a man aged 40-55 years in good health and CMV-seronegative. CDR3 in amino acids: CASSQGADEQYF. The CDR3, as DNA: TGTGCCAGCAGTCAGGGGGCCGACGAGCAGTACTTC.